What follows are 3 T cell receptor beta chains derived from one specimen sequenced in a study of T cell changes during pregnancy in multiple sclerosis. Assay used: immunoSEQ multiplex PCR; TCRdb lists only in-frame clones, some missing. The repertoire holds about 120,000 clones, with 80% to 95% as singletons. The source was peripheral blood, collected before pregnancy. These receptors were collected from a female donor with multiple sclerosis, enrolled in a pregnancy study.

The CDR3 DNA follows: TGTGCCAGCAGTAGCGGGGGGCCATACAATGAGCAGTTCTTC. Protein product: CASSSGGPYNEQFF. This chain joins TRBV27 and TRBJ2-1, with 9 bases matching TRBD2. This CDR3 has 14 residues. The V and J ends lost 5 bases and 4 bases, in that order; junction bases with no gene match: 3. Germline CDR1 reads MNHEY; CDR2 reads SMNVEV (reference sequence).

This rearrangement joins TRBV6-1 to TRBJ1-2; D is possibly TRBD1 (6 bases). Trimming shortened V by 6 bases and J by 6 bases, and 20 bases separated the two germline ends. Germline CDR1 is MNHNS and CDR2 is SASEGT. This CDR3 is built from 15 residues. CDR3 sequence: CASSPSGGLPHGYTF. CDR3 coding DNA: TGTGCCAGCAGCCCCTCCGGGGGGCTCCCTCATGGCTACACCTTC.

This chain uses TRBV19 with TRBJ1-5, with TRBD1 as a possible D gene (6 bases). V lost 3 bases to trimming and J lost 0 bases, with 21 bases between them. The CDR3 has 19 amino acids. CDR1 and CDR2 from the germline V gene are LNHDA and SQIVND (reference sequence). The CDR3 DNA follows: TGTGCCAGTAGTATGCCTTCGTTGACAGGCGGTTATAGCAATCAGCCCCAGCATTTT. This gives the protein CASSMPSLTGGYSNQPQHF. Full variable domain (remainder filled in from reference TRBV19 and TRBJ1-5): DGGITQSPKYLFRKEGQNVTLSCEQNLNHDAMYWYRQDPGQGLRLIYYSQIVNDFQKGDIAEGYSVSREKKESFPLTVTSAQKNPTAFYLCASSMPSLTGGYSNQPQHFGDGTRLSIL.